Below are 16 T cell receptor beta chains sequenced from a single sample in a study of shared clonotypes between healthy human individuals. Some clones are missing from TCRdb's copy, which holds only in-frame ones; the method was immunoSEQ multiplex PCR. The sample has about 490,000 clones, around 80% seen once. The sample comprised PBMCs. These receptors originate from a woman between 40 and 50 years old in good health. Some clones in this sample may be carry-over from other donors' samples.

CDR3 loop: CASSETSSSYEQYF. The CDR3 DNA sequence: TGTGCCAGCAGCGAAACTAGCAGCTCCTACGAGCAGTACTTC. V and J are TRBV9 and TRBJ2-7; D may be TRBD2 (6 bases). The CDR3 contains 14 residues. Germline lookup yields CDR1 SGDLS and CDR2 YYNGEE. The V gene lost 3 bases and the J gene lost 0 bases, with 10 bases spanning the gap.

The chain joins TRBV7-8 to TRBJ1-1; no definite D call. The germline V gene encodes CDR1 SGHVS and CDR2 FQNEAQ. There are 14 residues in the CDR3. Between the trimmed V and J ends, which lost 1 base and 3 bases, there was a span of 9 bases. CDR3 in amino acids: CASSLGHQYTEAFF. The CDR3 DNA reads TGTGCCAGCAGCTTAGGGCACCAGTACACTGAAGCTTTCTTT.

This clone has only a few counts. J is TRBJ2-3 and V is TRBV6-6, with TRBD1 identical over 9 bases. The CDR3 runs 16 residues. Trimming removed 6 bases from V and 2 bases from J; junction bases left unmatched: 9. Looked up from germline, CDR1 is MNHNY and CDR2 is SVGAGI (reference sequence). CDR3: CASRRTGTGNTDTQYF. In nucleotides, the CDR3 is TGTGCCAGCAGACGAACCGGGACAGGGAACACAGATACGCAGTATTTT.

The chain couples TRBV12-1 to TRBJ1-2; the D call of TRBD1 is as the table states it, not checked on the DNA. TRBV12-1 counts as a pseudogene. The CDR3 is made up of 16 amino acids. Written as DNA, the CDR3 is TGTGCCAGCAGCCATCCAGACAGCGAATCTAACTATGGCTACACCTTC. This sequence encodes CASSHPDSESNYGYTF.

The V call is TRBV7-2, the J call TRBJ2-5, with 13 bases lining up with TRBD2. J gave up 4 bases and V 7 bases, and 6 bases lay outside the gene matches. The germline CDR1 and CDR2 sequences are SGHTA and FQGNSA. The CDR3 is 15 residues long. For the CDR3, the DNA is TGTGCCAGCAAAAAGGGACTAGCGGGGACAGAGACCCAGTACTTC. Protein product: CASKKGLAGTETQYF. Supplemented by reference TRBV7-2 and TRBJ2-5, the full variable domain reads GAGVSQSPSNKVTEKGKDVELRCDPISGHTALYWYRQSLGQGLEFLIYFQGNSAPDKSGLPSDRFSAERTGGSVSTLTIQRTQQEDSAVYLCASKKGLAGTETQYFGPGTRLLVL.

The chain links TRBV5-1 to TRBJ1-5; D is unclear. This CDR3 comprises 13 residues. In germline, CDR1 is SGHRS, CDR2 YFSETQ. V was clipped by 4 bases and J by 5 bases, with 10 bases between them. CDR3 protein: CASSRNPDQPQHF. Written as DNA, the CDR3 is TGCGCCAGCAGCCGGAACCCCGATCAGCCCCAGCATTTT.

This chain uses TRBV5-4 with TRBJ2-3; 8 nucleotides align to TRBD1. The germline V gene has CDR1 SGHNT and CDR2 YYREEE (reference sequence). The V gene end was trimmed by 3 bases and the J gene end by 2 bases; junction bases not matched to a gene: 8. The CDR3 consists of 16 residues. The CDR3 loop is CASSSDRGRATDTQYF. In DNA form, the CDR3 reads TGTGCCAGCAGCTCCGACAGGGGAAGGGCCACAGATACGCAGTATTTT.

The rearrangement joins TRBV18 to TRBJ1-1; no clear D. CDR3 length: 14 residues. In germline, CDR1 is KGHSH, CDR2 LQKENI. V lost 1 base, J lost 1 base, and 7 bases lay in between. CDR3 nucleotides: TGTGCCAGCTCACCACTACGGCCGAACACTGAAGCTTTCTTT. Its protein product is CASSPLRPNTEAFF.

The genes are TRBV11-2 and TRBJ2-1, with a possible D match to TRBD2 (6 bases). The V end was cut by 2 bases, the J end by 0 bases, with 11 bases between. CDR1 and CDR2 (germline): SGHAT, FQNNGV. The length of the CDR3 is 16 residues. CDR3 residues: CASSLWSGRSYNEQFF. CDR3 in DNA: TGTGCCAGCAGCTTATGGAGCGGGCGCTCCTACAATGAGCAGTTCTTC. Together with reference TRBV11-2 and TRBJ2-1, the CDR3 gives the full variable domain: EAGVAQSPRYKIIEKRQSVAFWCNPISGHATLYWYQQILGQGPKLLIQFQNNGVVDDSQLPKDRFSAERLKGVDSTLKIQPAKLEDSAVYLCASSLWSGRSYNEQFFGPGTRLTVL.

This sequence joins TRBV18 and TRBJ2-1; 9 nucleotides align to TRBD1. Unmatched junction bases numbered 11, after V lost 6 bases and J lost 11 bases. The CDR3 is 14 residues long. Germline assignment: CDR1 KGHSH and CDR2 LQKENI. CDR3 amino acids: CASSPGQGKTQQFF. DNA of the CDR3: TGTGCCAGCTCCCCAGGACAGGGGAAAACCCAGCAGTTCTTC. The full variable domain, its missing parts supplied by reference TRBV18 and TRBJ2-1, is NAGVMQNPRHLVRRRGQEARLRCSPMKGHSHVYWYRQLPEEGLKFMVYLQKENIIDESGMPKERFSAEFPKEGPSILRIQQVVRGDSAAYFCASSPGQGKTQQFFGPGTRLTVL.

The CDR3 is CATSRDRGRKPYEQYF. DNA for the CDR3: TGTGCCACCAGCAGAGATCGGGGTAGGAAACCCTACGAGCAGTACTTC. The rearrangement links TRBV15 to TRBJ2-7, with D perhaps TRBD2 (5 bases). Trimming left V 0 bases short and J 2 bases short, with 14 bases between. The CDR3 has 16 residues. The germline V gene has CDR1 LNHNV and CDR2 YYDKDF (reference sequence).

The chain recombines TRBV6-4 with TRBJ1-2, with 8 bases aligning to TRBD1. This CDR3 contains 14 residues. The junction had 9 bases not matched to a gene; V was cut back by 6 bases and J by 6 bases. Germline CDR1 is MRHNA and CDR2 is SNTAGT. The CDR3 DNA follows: TGTGCCAGCAGAGCCTCAGGGGGCGCGGATGGCTACACCTTC. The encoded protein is CASRASGGADGYTF.

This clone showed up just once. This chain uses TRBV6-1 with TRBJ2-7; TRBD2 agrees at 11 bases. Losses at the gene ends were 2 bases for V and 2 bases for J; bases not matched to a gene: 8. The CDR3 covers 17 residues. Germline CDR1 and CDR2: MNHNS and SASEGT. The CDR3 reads CASSELPLAGGPYEQYF. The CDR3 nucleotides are TGTGCCAGCAGTGAATTGCCCCTAGCGGGAGGTCCCTACGAGCAGTACTTC.

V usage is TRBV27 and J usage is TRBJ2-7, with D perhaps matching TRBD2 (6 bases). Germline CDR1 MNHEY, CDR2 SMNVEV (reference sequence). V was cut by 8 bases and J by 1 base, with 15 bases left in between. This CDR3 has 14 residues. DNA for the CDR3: TGTGCCAGCTCTTGGGACCGGGGGTCCTACGAGCAGTACTTC. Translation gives CASSWDRGSYEQYF.

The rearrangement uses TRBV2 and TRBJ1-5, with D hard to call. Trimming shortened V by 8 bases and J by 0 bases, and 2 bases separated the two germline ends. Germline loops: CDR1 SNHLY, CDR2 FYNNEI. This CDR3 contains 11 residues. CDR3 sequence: CASGSNQPQHF. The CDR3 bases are TGTGCCAGCGGTAGCAATCAGCCCCAGCATTTT.

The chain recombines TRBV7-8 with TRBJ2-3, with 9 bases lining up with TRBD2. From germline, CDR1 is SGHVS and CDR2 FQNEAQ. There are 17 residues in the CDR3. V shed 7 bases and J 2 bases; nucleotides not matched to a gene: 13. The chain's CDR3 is CASNIAGAPWVTDTQYF. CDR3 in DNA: TGTGCCAGCAATATAGCGGGAGCCCCTTGGGTCACAGATACGCAGTATTTT. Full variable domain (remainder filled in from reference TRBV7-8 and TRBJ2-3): GAGVSQSPRYKVAKRGQDVALRCDPISGHVSLFWYQQALGQGPEFLTYFQNEAQLDKSGLPSDRFFAERPEGSVSTLKIQRTQQEDSAVYLCASNIAGAPWVTDTQYFGPGTRLTVL.